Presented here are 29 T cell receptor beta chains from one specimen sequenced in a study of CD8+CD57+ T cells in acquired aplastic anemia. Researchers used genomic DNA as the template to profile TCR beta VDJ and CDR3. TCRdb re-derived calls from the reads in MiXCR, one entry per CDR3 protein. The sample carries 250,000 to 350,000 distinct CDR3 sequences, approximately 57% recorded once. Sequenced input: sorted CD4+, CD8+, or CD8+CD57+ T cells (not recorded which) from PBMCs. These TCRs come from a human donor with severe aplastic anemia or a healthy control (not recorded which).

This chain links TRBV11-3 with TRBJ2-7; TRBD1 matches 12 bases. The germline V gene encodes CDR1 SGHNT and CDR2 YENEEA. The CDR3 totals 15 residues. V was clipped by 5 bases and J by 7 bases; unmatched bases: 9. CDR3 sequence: CASSIGTGGVDEQYF. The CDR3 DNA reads TGTGCCAGCAGCATCGGGACAGGGGGCGTCGATGAGCAGTACTTC.

For the CDR3, the DNA is TGTGCCAGCACCCCGTGGGGCCATAAGGACAAGCGGGGAGATACGCAGTATTTT. Translation gives CASTPWGHKDKRGDTQYF. The chain employs TRBV5-8 and TRBJ2-3; 7 bases are shared with TRBD2. The CDR3 extends over 18 amino acids. Germline CDR1 is SGHTS and CDR2 is YDEGEE. V lost 6 bases and J lost 5; bases outside the gene matches: 21. Combining the CDR3 with reference TRBV5-8 and TRBJ2-3 gives the whole variable domain EAGVTQSPTHLIKTRGQQATLRCSPISGHTSVYWYQQALGLGLQFLLWYDEGEERNRGNFPPRFSGRQFPNYSSELNVNALELEDSALYLCASTPWGHKDKRGDTQYFGPGTRLTVL.

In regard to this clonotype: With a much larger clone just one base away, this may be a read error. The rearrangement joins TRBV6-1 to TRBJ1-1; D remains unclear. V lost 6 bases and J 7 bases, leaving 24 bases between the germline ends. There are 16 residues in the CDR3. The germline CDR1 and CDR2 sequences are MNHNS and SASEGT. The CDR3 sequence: CASSYAPPKGRVEAFF. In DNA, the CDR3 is TGTGCCAGCAGCTACGCGCCTCCAAAGGGTAGGGTTGAAGCTTTCTTT.

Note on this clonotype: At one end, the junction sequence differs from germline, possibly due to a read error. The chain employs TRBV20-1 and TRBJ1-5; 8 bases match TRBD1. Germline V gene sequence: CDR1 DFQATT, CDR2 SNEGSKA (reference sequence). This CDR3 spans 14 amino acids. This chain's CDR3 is CGAMVGQGNQPQHF. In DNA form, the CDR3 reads TGCGGTGCTATGGTGGGACAGGGCAATCAGCCCCAGCATTTT.

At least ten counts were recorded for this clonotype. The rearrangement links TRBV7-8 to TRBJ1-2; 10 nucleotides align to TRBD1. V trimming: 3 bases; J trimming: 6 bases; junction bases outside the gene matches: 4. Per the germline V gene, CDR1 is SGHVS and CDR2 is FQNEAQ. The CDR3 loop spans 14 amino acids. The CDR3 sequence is CASSFGGTGDGYTF. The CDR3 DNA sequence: TGTGCCAGCAGCTTCGGGGGGACAGGGGATGGCTACACCTTC. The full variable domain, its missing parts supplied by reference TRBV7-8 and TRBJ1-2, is GAGVSQSPRYKVAKRGQDVALRCDPISGHVSLFWYQQALGQGPEFLTYFQNEAQLDKSGLPSDRFFAERPEGSVSTLKIQRTQQEDSAVYLCASSFGGTGDGYTFGSGTRLTVV.

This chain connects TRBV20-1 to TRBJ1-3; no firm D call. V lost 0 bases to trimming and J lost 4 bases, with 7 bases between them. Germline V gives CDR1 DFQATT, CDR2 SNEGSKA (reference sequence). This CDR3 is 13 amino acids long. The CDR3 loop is CSAREGFGNTIYF. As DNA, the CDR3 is TGCAGTGCTAGAGAAGGGTTCGGAAACACCATATATTTT.

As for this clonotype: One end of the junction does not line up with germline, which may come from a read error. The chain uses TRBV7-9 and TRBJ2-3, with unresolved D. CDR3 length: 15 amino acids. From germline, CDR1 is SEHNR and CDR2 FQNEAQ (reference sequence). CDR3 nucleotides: TGTGCCGGCAGCTTAGGGCATCTCCACACGGATACGCAGTATTTT. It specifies CAGSLGHLHTDTQYF.

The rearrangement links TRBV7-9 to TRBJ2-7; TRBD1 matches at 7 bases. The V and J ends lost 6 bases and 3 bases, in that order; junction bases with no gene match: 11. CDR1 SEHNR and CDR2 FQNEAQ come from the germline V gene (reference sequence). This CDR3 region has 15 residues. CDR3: CASSFTDRANYEQYF. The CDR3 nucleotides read TGTGCCAGCAGTTTCACCGACAGGGCCAACTACGAGCAGTACTTC.

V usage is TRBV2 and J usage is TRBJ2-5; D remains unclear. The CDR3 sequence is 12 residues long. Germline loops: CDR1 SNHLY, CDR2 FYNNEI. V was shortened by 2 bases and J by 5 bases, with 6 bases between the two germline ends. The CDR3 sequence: CASSEWVETQYF. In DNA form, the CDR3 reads TGTGCCAGCAGTGAATGGGTGGAGACCCAGTACTTC. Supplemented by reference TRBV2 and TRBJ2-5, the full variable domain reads EPEVTQTPSHQVTQMGQEVILRCVPISNHLYFYWYRQILGQKVEFLVSFYNNEISEKSEIFDDQFSVERPDGSNFTLKIRSTKLEDSAMYFCASSEWVETQYFGPGTRLLVL.

This CDR3 reads CASRETGGLETQYF. The CDR3 coding sequence is TGCGCCAGCAGGGAGACAGGGGGTCTTGAGACCCAGTACTTC. J is TRBJ2-5 and V is TRBV10-1; 9 bases match TRBD1. Germline V CDR1 and CDR2: WNHNN, SYGVQD (reference sequence). The CDR3 contains 14 residues. The trim removed 6 bases at V and 5 bases at J, leaving 7 bases unmatched.

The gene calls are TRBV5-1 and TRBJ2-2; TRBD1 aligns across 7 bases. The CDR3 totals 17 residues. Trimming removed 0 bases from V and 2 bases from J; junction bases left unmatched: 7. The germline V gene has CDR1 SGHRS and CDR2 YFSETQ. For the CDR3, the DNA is TGCGCCAGCAGCTTGGGATCTAGGACAGGAAACACCGGGGAGCTGTTTTTT. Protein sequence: CASSLGSRTGNTGELFF. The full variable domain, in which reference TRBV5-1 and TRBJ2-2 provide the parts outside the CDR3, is KAGVTQTPRYLIKTRGQQVTLSCSPISGHRSVSWYQQTPGQGLQFLFEYFSETQRNKGNFPGRFSGRQFSNSRSEMNVSTLELGDSALYLCASSLGSRTGNTGELFFGEGSRLTVL.

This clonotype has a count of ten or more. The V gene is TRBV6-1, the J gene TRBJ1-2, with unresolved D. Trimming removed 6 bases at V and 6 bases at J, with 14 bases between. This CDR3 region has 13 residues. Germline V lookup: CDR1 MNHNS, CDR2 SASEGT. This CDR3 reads CASSRLVGNGYTF. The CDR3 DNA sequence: TGTGCCAGCAGCCGACTGGTCGGGAATGGCTACACCTTC.

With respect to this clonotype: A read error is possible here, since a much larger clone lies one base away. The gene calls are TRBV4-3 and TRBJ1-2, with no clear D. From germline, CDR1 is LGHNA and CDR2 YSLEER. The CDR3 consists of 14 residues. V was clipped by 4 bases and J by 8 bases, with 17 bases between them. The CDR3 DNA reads TGCGCCAGCAGCCGAGAATTCCATTCAAGCGGCTACACCTTC. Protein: CASSREFHSSGYTF.

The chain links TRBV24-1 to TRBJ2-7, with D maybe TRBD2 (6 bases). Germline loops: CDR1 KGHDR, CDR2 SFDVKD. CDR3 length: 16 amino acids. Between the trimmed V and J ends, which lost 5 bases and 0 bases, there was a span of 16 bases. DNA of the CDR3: TGTGCCACCAGTGTCCCCGGGACTGGCCACTCCTACGAGCAGTACTTC. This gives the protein CATSVPGTGHSYEQYF.

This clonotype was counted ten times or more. CDR3 bases: TGCAGTGCTAGGGCTTCCCGACAGGCGCAAGAGACCCAGTACTTC. It yields the protein CSARASRQAQETQYF. V gene TRBV20-1 combines with J gene TRBJ2-5, with D possibly being TRBD1 (6 bases). V dropped 3 bases and J dropped 2 bases, with 16 bases sitting between them. Germline V lookup: CDR1 DFQATT, CDR2 SNEGSKA (reference sequence). The CDR3 has 15 amino acids.

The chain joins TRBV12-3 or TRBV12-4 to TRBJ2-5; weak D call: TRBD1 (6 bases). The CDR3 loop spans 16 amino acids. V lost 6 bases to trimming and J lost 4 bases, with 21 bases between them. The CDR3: CASSPLPGAVGETQYF. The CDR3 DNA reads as TGTGCCAGCAGCCCCCTTCCAGGGGCGGTGGGAGAGACCCAGTACTTC.

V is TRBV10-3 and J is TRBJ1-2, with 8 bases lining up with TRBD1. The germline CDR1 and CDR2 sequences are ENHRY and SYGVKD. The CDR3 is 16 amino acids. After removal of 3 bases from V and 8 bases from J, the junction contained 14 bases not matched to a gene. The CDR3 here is CAISDSSGQGAGGYTF. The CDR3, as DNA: TGTGCCATCAGTGACAGCTCTGGGCAGGGGGCTGGGGGCTACACCTTC.

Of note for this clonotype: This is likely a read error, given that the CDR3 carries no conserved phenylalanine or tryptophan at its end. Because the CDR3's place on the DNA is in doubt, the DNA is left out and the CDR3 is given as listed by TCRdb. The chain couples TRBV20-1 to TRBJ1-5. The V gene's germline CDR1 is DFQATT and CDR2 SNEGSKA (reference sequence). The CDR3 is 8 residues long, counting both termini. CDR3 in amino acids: CSAAGLAG.

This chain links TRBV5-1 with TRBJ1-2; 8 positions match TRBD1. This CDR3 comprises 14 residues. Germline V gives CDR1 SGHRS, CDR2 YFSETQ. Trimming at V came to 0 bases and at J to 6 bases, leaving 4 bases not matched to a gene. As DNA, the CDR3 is TGCGCCAGCAGCTTGGCGGGGACAGGTCATGGCTACACCTTC. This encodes CASSLAGTGHGYTF.

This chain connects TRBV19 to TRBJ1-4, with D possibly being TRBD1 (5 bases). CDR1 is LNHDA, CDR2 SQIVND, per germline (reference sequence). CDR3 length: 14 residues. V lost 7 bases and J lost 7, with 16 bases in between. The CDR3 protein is CASTAGNWGEKLFF. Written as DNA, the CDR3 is TGTGCCAGTACCGCAGGGAACTGGGGTGAAAAACTGTTTTTT.

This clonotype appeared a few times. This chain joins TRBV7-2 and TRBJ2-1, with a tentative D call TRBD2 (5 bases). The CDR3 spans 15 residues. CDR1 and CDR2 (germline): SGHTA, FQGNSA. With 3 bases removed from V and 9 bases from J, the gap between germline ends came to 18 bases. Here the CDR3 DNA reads TGTGCCAGCAGCTTCGAGAGGGCCGGTTACGGTGAGCAGTTCTTC. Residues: CASSFERAGYGEQFF.

CDR3 amino acids: CASSPEGASYEQYF. CDR3 nucleotide sequence: TGTGCCAGCAGTCCCGAGGGGGCTTCCTACGAGCAGTACTTC. The chain joins TRBV6-5 to TRBJ2-7; 7 bases line up with TRBD1. CDR3 length: 14 residues. The germline V gene has CDR1 MNHEY and CDR2 SVGAGI. J was trimmed by 1 base and V by 5 bases; bases with no gene match: 5.

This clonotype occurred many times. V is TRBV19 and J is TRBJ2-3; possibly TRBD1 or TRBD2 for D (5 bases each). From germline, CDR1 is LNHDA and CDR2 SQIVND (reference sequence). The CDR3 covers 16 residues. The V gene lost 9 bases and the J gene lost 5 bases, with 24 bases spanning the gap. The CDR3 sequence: CASRPSWDPEKDTQYF. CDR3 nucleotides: TGTGCCAGCCGTCCCTCTTGGGACCCGGAGAAAGATACGCAGTATTTT.

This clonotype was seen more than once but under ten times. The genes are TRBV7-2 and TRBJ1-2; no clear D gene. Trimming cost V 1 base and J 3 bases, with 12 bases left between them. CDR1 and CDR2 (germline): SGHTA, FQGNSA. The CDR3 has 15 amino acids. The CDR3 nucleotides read TGTGCCAGCAGCTTAGAGATAGGGCAGTACTATGGCTACACCTTC. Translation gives CASSLEIGQYYGYTF.

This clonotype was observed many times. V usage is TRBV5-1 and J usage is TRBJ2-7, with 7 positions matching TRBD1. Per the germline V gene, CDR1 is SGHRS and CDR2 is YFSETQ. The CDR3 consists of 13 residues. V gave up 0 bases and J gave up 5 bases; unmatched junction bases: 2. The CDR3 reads CASSLATGHEQYF. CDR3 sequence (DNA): TGCGCCAGCAGCTTGGCGACAGGGCACGAGCAGTACTTC.

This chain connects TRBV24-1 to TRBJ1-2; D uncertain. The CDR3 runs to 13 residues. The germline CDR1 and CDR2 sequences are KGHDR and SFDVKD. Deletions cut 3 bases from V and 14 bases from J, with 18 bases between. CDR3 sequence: CATSDLNGRARTF. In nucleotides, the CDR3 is TGTGCCACCAGTGATCTTAACGGACGGGCCAGGACCTTC.

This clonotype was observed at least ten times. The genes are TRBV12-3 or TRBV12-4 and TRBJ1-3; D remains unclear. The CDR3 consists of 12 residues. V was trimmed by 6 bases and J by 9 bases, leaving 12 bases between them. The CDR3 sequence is CASSRRDFTIYF. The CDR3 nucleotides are TGTGCCAGCAGCCGCCGGGATTTCACCATATATTTT.

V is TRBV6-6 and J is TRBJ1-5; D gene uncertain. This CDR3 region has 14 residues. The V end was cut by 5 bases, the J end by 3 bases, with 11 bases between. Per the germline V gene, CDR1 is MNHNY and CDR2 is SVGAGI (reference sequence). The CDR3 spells CASSGLQPNQPQHF. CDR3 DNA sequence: TGTGCCAGCAGTGGGTTACAACCCAATCAGCCCCAGCATTTT.

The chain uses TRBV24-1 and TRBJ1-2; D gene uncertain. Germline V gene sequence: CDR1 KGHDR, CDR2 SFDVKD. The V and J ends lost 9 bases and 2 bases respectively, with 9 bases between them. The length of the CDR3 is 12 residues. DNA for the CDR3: TGTGCCACCGGTAAGTCGAACTATGGCTACACCTTC. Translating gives CATGKSNYGYTF.